These T cell receptor beta chains were read from a single sample in a study of lymphopenia after photon versus proton radiotherapy. Sequencing was performed with immunoSEQ multiplex PCR; in TCRdb, only in-frame clones are kept and a portion is missing. The sample gives tens of thousands of clones, 84% of which show up once; about 14% is in the top ten. Sequencing was performed on peripheral blood, taken from a patient treated with proton-based radiotherapy. The receptors shown here come from a woman in her sixties or seventies with pancreatic cancer. The CDR3 runs from the conserved cysteine through the conserved F or W. Clone size is shown for a subset of rows, as once, few, many or a class of expanded clone.

J gene	clone size	V gene	CDR3 protein
TRBJ1-1	.	TRBV5-6	CASSLDHTEAFF
TRBJ2-7	.	TRBV28	CASRQRQVSYEQYF
TRBJ1-2	.	TRBV6-1	CASSEEGRGHVGYTF
TRBJ2-1	.	TRBV23-1	CASSRSPGLAAYNEQFF
TRBJ1-2	.	TRBV5-1	CASSAGQASYGYTF
TRBJ2-1	.	TRBV5-1	CASSLERTRQFF
TRBJ2-1	once	TRBV20-1	CSAQTAPLLF
TRBJ2-7	.	TRBV7-9	CASSSSGTFYEQYF
TRBJ2-1	.	TRBV6-5	CASSYSKAGLHNEQFF
TRBJ2-7	.	TRBV12-2	CASRSHRGFSYEQYF
TRBJ1-1	.	TRBV11-1	CASSLARTGGSFF
TRBJ2-7	.	TRBV9	CASSPRASGSYEQYF
TRBJ1-2	.	TRBV27	CASSSTGVGIWNYGYTF
TRBJ2-2	.	TRBV27	CASSPGRNTGELFF
TRBJ1-5	.	TRBV5-8	CASSLTTGGSQPQHF
TRBJ2-5	once	TRBV10-3	CAISESPEQTQYF
TRBJ1-2	.	TRBV6-5	CASSKGQGNTDGYTF
TRBJ2-7	.	TRBV7-7	CASSLSQGYEQYF
TRBJ2-7	few	TRBV6-1	CASISGTTSSYEQYF
TRBJ1-4	.	TRBV29-1	CSVEDPPEATNEKLFF
TRBJ1-4	.	TRBV5-1	CASSLGTLATNEKLFF
TRBJ2-1	.	TRBV7-6	CASSEPSGGPNEQFF
TRBJ1-2	.	TRBV5-1	CASSPWTGNYGYTF
TRBJ2-3	once	TRBV7-2	CASSLFRKRAGTQYF